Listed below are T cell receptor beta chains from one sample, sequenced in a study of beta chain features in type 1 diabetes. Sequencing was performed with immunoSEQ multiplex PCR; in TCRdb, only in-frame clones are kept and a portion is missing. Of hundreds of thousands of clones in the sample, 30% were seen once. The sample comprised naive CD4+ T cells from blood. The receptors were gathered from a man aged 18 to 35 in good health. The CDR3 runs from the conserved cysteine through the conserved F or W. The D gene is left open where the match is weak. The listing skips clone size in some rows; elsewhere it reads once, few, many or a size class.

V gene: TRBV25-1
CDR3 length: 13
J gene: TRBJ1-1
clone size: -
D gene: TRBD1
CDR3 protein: CASRRDSPTEAFF
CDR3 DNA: TGTGCCAGCAGAAGGGACAGCCCCACTGAAGCTTTCTTT

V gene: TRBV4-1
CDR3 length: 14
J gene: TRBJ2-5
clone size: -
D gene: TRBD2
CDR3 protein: CASSWGLAGETQYF
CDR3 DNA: TGCGCCAGCAGCTGGGGACTAGCGGGAGAGACCCAGTACTTC

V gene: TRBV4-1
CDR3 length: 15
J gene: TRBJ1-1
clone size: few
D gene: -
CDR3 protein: CASSQVWQPNTEAFF
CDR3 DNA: TGCGCCAGCAGCCAAGTTTGGCAGCCGAACACTGAAGCTTTCTTT

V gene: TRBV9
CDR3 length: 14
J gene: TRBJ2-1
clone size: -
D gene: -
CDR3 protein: CASSVVDSYNEQFF
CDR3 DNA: TGTGCCAGCAGCGTAGTTGACAGCTACAATGAGCAGTTCTTC

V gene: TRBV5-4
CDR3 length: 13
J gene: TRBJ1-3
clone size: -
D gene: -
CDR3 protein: CASSFPAGNTIYF
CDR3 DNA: TGTGCCAGCAGCTTTCCGGCCGGAAACACCATATATTTT

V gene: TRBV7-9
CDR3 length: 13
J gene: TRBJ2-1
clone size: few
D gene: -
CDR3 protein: CASTLGTTGEQFF
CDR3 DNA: TGTGCCAGCACCTTGGGAACGACGGGTGAGCAGTTCTTC

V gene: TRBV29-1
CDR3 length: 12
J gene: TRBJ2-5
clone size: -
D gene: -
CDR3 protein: CSVEIRGETQYF
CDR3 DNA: TGCAGCGTTGAAATCAGGGGCGAGACCCAGTACTTC

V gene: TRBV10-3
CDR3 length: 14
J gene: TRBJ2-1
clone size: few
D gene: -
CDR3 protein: CAIRKRTAYNEQFF
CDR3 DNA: TGTGCCATCAGAAAAAGGACAGCCTACAATGAGCAGTTCTTC

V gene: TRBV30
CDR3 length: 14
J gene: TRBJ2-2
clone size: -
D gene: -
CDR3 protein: CAWSPLALSGELFF
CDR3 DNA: TGTGCCTGGAGCCCGCTAGCTCTTTCCGGGGAGCTGTTTTTT

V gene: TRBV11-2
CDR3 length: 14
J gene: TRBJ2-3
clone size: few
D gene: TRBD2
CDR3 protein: CASTLAGGTDTQYF
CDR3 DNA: TGTGCCAGCACCTTAGCGGGAGGAACAGATACGCAGTATTTT

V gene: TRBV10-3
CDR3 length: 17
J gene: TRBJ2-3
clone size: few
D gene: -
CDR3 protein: CAISESIGATSTDTQYF
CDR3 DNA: TGTGCCATCAGTGAGTCCATCGGGGCGACAAGCACAGATACGCAGTATTTT

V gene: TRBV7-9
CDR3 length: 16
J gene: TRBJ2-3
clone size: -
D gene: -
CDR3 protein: CASSLVVAVSTDTQYF
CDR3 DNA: TGTGCCAGCAGCTTAGTGGTAGCGGTTAGCACAGATACGCAGTATTTT

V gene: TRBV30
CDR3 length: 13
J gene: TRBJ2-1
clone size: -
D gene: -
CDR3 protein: CAWSVHSYNEQFF
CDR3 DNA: TGTGCCTGGAGTGTTCACAGCTACAATGAGCAGTTCTTC

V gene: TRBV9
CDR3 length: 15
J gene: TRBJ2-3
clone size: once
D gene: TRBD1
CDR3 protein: CASSVGQGAGDTQYF
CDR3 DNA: TGTGCCAGCAGCGTAGGGCAGGGGGCCGGGGATACGCAGTATTTT

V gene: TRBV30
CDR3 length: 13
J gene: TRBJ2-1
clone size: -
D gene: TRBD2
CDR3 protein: CAHTSGRDNEQFF
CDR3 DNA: TGTGCCCATACTAGCGGGAGGGACAATGAGCAGTTCTTC

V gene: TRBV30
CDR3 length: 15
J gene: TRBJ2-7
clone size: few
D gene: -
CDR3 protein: CAWSVRVGIFYEQYF
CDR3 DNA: TGTGCCTGGAGTGTACGAGTCGGAATATTCTACGAGCAGTACTTC

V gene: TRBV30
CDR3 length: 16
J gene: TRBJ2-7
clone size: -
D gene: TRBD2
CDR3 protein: CAWSVGTSGNPYEQYF
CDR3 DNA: TGTGCCTGGAGTGTTGGGACTAGCGGGAACCCCTACGAGCAGTACTTC

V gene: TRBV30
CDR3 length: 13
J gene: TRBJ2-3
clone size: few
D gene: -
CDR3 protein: CAWTGGYTDTQYF
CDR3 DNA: TGTGCCTGGACCGGCGGATACACAGATACGCAGTATTTT

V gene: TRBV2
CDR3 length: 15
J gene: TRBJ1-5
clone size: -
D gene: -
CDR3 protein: CASSEVRWPNQPQHF
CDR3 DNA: TGTGCCAGCAGTGAGGTCCGGTGGCCCAATCAGCCCCAGCATTTT

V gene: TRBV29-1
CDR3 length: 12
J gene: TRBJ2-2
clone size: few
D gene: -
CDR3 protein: CSVTLPGGELFF
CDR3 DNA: TGCAGCGTTACCCTTCCGGGCGGGGAGCTGTTTTTT

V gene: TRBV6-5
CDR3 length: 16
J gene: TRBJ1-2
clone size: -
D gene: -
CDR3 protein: CASSYSTPGSGYGYTF
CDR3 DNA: TGTGCCAGCAGTTACTCGACCCCGGGATCGGGCTATGGCTACACCTTC

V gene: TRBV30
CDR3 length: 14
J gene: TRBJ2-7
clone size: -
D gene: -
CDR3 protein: CAWSGSTGSYEQYF
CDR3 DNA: TGTGCCTGGAGTGGGTCAACGGGCTCCTACGAGCAGTACTTC

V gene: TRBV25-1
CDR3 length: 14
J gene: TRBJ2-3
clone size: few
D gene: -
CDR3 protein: CASSNRDHTDTQYF
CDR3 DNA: TGTGCCAGCAGTAACCGGGACCACACAGATACGCAGTATTTT

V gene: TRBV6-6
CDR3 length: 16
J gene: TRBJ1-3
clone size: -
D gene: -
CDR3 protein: CASSYWEGSSGNTIYF
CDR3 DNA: TGTGCCAGCAGTTACTGGGAGGGTAGCTCTGGAAACACCATATATTTT

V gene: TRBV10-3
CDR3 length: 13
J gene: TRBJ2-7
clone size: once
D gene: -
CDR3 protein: CAISSPFSYEQYF
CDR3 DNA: TGTGCCATCAGTTCTCCTTTTTCCTACGAGCAGTACTTC

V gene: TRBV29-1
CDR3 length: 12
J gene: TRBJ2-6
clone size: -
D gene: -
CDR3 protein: CAISSGANVLTF
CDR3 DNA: TGCGCCATTTCATCTGGGGCCAACGTCCTGACTTTC

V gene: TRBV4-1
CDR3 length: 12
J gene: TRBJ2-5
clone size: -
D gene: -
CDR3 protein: CASRAAGETQYF
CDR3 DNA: TGCGCCAGCAGGGCGGCAGGAGAGACCCAGTACTTC